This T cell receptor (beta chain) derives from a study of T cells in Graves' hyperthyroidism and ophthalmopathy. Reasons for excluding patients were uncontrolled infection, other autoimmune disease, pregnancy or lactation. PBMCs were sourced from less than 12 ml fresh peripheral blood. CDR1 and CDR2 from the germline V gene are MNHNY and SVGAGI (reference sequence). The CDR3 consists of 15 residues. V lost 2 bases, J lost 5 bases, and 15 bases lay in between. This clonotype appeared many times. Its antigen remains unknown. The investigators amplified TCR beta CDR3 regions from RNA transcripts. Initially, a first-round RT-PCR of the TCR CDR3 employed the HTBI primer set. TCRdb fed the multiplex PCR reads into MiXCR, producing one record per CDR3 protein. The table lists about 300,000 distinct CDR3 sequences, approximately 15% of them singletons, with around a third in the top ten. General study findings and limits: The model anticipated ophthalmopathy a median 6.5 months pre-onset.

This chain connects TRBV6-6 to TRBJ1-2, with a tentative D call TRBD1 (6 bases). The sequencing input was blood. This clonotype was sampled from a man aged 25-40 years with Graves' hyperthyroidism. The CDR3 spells CASSYPEGGGYGYTF. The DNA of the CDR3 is TGTGCCAGCAGTTACCCAGAGGGGGGCGGGTATGGCTACACCTTC.